The rows below give T cell receptor beta chains drawn from one sample of a study of radiation and T cells in renal cell carcinoma. Clones were sequenced by immunoSEQ multiplex PCR, and TCRdb holds only the in-frame ones, with some missing. Of roughly 120,000 clones listed, roughly 80% were seen once; the top ten hold around 2.8%. The sample in question was blood, obtained from a patient whose treatment included radiotherapy and nephrectomy. The receptors stem from a woman aged 55 to 70 with renal cell carcinoma. CDR3s include the opening cysteine and the closing phenylalanine or tryptophan. D genes are given only for firm matches. Only some rows state a clone size, as once, few, many or a class for expanded clones.

V	size	D	J	DNA	CDR3
TRBV14	few	.	TRBJ1-2	TGTGCCAGCAGCCAAGTTTACGCTGGCTACACCTTC	CASSQVYAGYTF
TRBV30	.	.	TRBJ2-2	TGTGCCTGGAAGATACAGGGACCCGGGGAGCTGTTTTTT	CAWKIQGPGELFF
TRBV28	.	TRBD1	TRBJ1-4	TGTGCCAGCAGTAGTACAGGGGGTTTGAGTGAAAAACTGTTTTTT	CASSSTGGLSEKLFF
TRBV10-2	.	.	TRBJ2-3	TGCGCCAGCAAGAAACTTATTAGCACAGATACGCAGTATTTT	CASKKLISTDTQYF
TRBV19	.	TRBD1	TRBJ2-2	TGTGCCAGTAGAAGGGCAGGGGGCACGAACACCGGGGAGCTGTTTTTT	CASRRAGGTNTGELFF
TRBV2	.	.	TRBJ1-5	TGTGCCAGCAGCCAAGAAGGGGATAATCAGCCCCAGCATTTT	CASSQEGDNQPQHF
TRBV10-1	.	TRBD2	TRBJ2-2	TGCGCCAGCAGCCTAGCGGGAGATGGCGGGGAGCTGTTTTTT	CASSLAGDGGELFF
TRBV5-4	once	.	TRBJ1-1	TGTGCCAGCAGCTTGTCCCGGGCCAACACTGAAGCTTTCTTT	CASSLSRANTEAFF
TRBV28	.	.	TRBJ2-1	TGTGCCAGCAGCCAGACAGGCCGCTCCTACAATGAGCAGTTCTTC	CASSQTGRSYNEQFF
TRBV11-2	.	.	TRBJ1-1	TGTGCCAGCAGCTTGCGGGGGGACCTAGCTTTCTTT	CASSLRGDLAFF
TRBV18	.	.	TRBJ1-1	TGTGCCAGCTCACTCTTTCGGGGGGGGACTGAAGCTTTCTTT	CASSLFRGGTEAFF
TRBV7-2	.	.	TRBJ2-2	TGTGCCAGCAGCAAGGGGCTGTACACCGGGGAGCTGTTTTTT	CASSKGLYTGELFF
TRBV28	.	.	TRBJ2-5	TGTGCCGGCAGTTTAAACCAGCAAGAGACCCAGTACTTC	CAGSLNQQETQYF
TRBV27	few	TRBD1	TRBJ2-7	TGTGCCAGCAGGGTCAGGGGGTTCGCCTACGAGCAGTACTTC	CASRVRGFAYEQYF
TRBV5-1	.	TRBD1	TRBJ1-1	TGCGCCAGCAGCTTGGAATACAGGGGGCGAACTGAAGCTTTCTTT	CASSLEYRGRTEAFF